The T cell receptor beta chain described here comes from a study of blood T cell repertoires in COVID-19. Some clones are missing from TCRdb's copy, which holds only in-frame ones; the method was immunoSEQ multiplex PCR. The profile covers a few hundred thousand clones, with about 88% appearing a single time and about 10% taken by the ten largest. The CDR3 extends over 15 amino acids. Trimming cost V 5 bases and J 1 base; bases outside gene matches: 4. The germline gives CDR1 SGHRS, CDR2 YFSETQ. This receptor was obtained from a woman between 50 and 59 years old with COVID-19, enrolled during active disease. Sequenced sample: peripheral blood. The rearrangement links TRBV5-1 to TRBJ1-2, with 11 nucleotides matching TRBD1. The CDR3 loop reads CASRIGTGGNYGYTF. As DNA, the CDR3 is TGCGCCAGCAGGATTGGGACAGGGGGTAACTATGGCTACACCTTC.